This T cell receptor (beta chain) was captured in a study of blood T cell repertoires in COVID-19 (dated by TCRdb to 2018 to 2021). As for the study more broadly: Collaborator samples came from the United States, Italy and Spain and covered acute and convalescent phases of COVID-19. Nearly every sample came with metadata listing a de-identified subject ID, COVID-19 status, age in years and sex. A freely available public database, intended as a resource for researchers studying the immune response to SARS-CoV-2, is where the repertoires were released. The prospective study material was composed of cDNA or gDNA derived from T cells, B-cell-depleted T cells, or PBMCs. The dataset comprised deeply sampled blood TCRbeta repertoires from subjects exposed to, actively infected with, or recovered from COVID-19. Samples came from the ongoing ImmuneRACE study (first 160 participants) plus 1,254 subjects from 6 global collaborators. Where available, HLA class I and class II types were obtained from metadata supplied by the sample provider rather than from assay-based typing. The paper's findings and limits, for the study overall: Clinical and demographic metadata were provided uncurated, with the amount varying by source and participant.

V loses 4 bases, J loses 2 bases, and the germline ends lie 20 bases apart. CDR1 and CDR2 were assigned from the germline V gene as SNHLY and FYNNEI. The CDR3 starts with the cysteine, ends with the phenylalanine, and has 17 residues. Only CDR3 DNA is held: 51 bases, read in frame from base 1. The immunoSEQ Assay, a bias-controlled multiplex PCR, was used to amplify TCRbeta CDR3 regions from genomic DNA. The original pipeline was this. Nucleated cell counts per sample were estimated from amplification of reference gene primers within the assay. To quantify the absolute abundance of each unique TCRbeta CDR3 rearrangement, sequence reads were collapsed and filtered. For each sample, productive Simpson clonality was calculated by taking the square root of Simpson's diversity index across productive rearrangements. The table was pulled from immuneACCESS by TCRdb, which kept in-frame rearrangements only. Such tables lose some clones; where checked, under half of the loss comes from unresolved V genes, and the rest has no known cause. V, J and clone size reflect that table, while D and trimming were determined from the DNA. The sample includes some 200,000 clones, with 80% to 90% observed a single time. Roughly 3.7% of the sample is held by the ten biggest clonotypes.

Participants in the prospective study were aged roughly 18 to 89 years, lived in about two dozen United States geographic areas, and enrolled through a virtual design. To assign participants to cohorts, the prospective study relied on clinical history that participants themselves reported in a screening survey and a study questionnaire. In the prospective study, mobile phlebotomists collected whole blood, serum and a nasopharyngeal or oropharyngeal swab from each participant. Over a roughly two-month period, participants in the prospective study had the option of providing additional blood draws and questionnaires. Before DNA extraction, prospective study blood samples were shipped either frozen or at room temperature. To note about this clone: Its antigen has not been determined. No base quality values were provided; no much bigger clone lies one nucleotide off.

The rearrangement joined TRBV2 to TRBJ1-1; possibly the D gene is TRBD1, per 6 matching bases. The sample was PBMCs or T cells enriched from blood (not recorded which). This receptor was taken from a woman aged 18-30 years in a cohort exposed to, infected with or recovered from COVID-19 (not recorded which). The CDR3 in this case is CASSARSRGQLNTEAFF. The nucleotides are TGTGCCAGCAGTGCCCGGTCTCGGGGACAACTTAACACTGAAGCTTTCTTT.